This TCR beta chain comes out of a study of cytomegalovirus exposure and HLA in healthy donors. The repertoire was sequenced with immunoSEQ multiplex PCR; TCRdb's copy has only in-frame clones and lacks some. The table lists fewer than 250,000 clones, around 87% of them singletons. Study results and limitations: Confirmation in vitro established that three CMV-associated chains were specific for CMV antigens. Usually a TCR sequence was rare, but some public TCRs were found in many donors. Listed as cytomegalovirus-associated were 164 TCR beta chains.

With V trimmed by 11 bases and J by 3 bases, 14 bases remained unmatched. The CDR3 loop spans 18 amino acids. Per the germline V gene, CDR1 is LNHDA and CDR2 is SQIVND (reference sequence). Comment on this clone: Its target is unknown.

The chain couples TRBV19 to TRBJ2-1, with 15 bases identical to TRBD2. This clonotype originated in a man aged 18-30 years in good health and CMV-seronegative. Sequencing input: PBMCs. CDR3 sequence: CASGRGLAGGYLYNEQFF. CDR3 nucleotides: TGTGCCTCCGGACGGGGACTAGCGGGGGGTTATCTCTACAATGAGCAGTTCTTC.